The rows below give T cell receptor beta chains drawn from one sample of a study of OX40 agonist ivuxolimab in advanced cancers. TCRdb's copy holds only in-frame clones and misses some; the assay was immunoSEQ multiplex PCR. The table records 69,000 or so clones, about 85% of them present only once. The source was CD4+ or CD8+ T cells sorted from blood, collected in a trial of the OX40 agonist ivuxolimab. These receptor sequences come from an adult with an advanced solid tumor such as melanoma, head and neck, liver or kidney cancer. CDR3s include the opening cysteine and the closing phenylalanine or tryptophan. The D gene is left open where the match is weak. Some rows have no size entry. The others give once, few or many, or a class for an expanded clone.

>once|TRBJ2-3|.|TRBV10-1
CASSESIPTDTQYF
TGCGCCAGCAGTGAGTCGATTCCCACAGATACGCAGTATTTT
>.|TRBJ2-3|TRBD2|TRBV9
CASSVGGLAGAGGDTQYF
TGTGCCAGCAGCGTTGGGGGACTAGCGGGAGCGGGAGGAGATACGCAGTATTTT
>.|TRBJ1-3|.|TRBV6-5
CASSYGYGFSGNTIYF
TGTGCCAGCAGTTACGGCTACGGCTTCTCTGGAAACACCATATATTTT
>.|TRBJ2-1|TRBD1|TRBV7-2
CASSVTGGSSYNEQFF
TGTGCCAGCAGCGTGACAGGGGGCTCATCCTACAATGAGCAGTTCTTC
>.|TRBJ2-2|TRBD1|TRBV19
CASSVRDRGNGIGELFF
TGTGCCAGTAGTGTCCGGGACAGGGGGAATGGCATCGGGGAGCTGTTTTTT
>.|TRBJ2-1|TRBD1|TRBV6-5
CASSKRDSHEQFF
TGTGCCAGCAGCAAACGGGACAGCCATGAGCAGTTCTTC
>.|TRBJ2-6|.|TRBV5-5
CASSFRQAPSGANVLTF
TGTGCCAGCAGCTTCCGGCAGGCCCCCTCTGGGGCCAACGTCCTGACTTTC
>.|TRBJ1-1|.|TRBV11-2
CASSLGTEVEAFF
TGTGCCAGCAGCCTAGGAACGGAGGTAGAAGCTTTCTTT
>once|TRBJ2-5|.|TRBV4-3
CASSQGGVSRGETQYF
TGCGCCAGCAGCCAAGGAGGAGTTTCCCGCGGGGAGACCCAGTACTTC
>.|TRBJ2-7|.|TRBV11-3
CASSLRGTLGSEQYF
TGTGCCAGCAGCCTGAGGGGGACCTTGGGGTCCGAGCAGTACTTC
>.|TRBJ2-7|TRBD1|TRBV5-4
CASSTWDSSYEQYF
TGTGCCAGCAGCACCTGGGACAGCTCCTACGAGCAGTACTTC
>.|TRBJ1-6|TRBD1|TRBV6-6
CASSRGTAYNSPLHF
TGTGCCAGCAGTCGTGGGACAGCCTATAATTCACCCCTCCACTTT
>.|TRBJ1-5|.|TRBV7-4
CASSLRASRFHQPQHF
TGTGCCAGCAGCTTACGGGCCAGCAGGTTCCATCAGCCCCAGCATTTT
>.|TRBJ1-2|.|TRBV18
CASSLGLAEGYTF
TGTGCCAGCTCACTTGGACTCGCGGAAGGCTACACCTTC
>.|TRBJ2-2|.|TRBV29-1
CSVGETGELFF
TGCAGCGTTGGAGAGACCGGGGAGCTGTTTTTT
>.|TRBJ2-1|TRBD2|TRBV11-2
CASSLEGRLAGAAEQFF
TGTGCCAGCAGCTTAGAAGGACGACTAGCGGGAGCGGCTGAGCAGTTCTTC